This TCR beta chain was sequenced in a study of cytomegalovirus exposure and HLA in healthy donors. Whole-study context: An early release of data contained approximately 80 million unique TCRs, which came from HLA-typed donors.

CDR1 and CDR2 from the germline V gene are SGHRS and YFSETQ. The CDR3 loop spans 15 amino acids. The ends lost 3 bases at V and 7 bases at J; junction bases unmatched: 10. Whole-study findings and limits: Cytomegalovirus-associated status was assigned to some 180 TCR beta chains. The classifier reportedly diagnosed cytomegalovirus status with high specificity and sensitivity.

Comment on this clone: No antigen is known for it.

PCR amplification relied on 60 Vbeta primers (plus 13 Jbeta primers). Produced via immunoSEQ multiplex PCR; TCRdb's table is partial and in-frame only. Of roughly 180,000 clones detected, roughly four fifths appear once; the ten largest clones hold about 2.3%. Sequences were obtained from PBMCs. This chain joins TRBV5-1 and TRBJ1-5, with 7 bases that match TRBD1. The TCR was taken from a female donor in good health and CMV-seronegative. The CDR3 protein is CASSYTGVSDQPQHF. The CDR3, as DNA: TGCGCCAGCAGCTATACAGGGGTGAGTGACCAGCCCCAGCATTTT.